This record looks at one TCR beta chain sequence and its context. The antigen is unknown. This sample stems from a study of T cell responses to AZD1222 COVID-19 vaccine. Overall study findings and caveats: The sample set comprised mostly white British donors with more females, and clonal diversity was possibly underestimated. Only 5 or 6 individuals given AZD1222 were seropositive at baseline.

Assay: immunoSEQ multiplex PCR; the TCRdb copy retains only in-frame clones and omits some. This table has some 89,000 clones, more than 75% appearing once. Trimming took 2 bases from V and 8 from J, leaving 8 bases between them. Germline V gene lookup returns CDR1 MNHEY and CDR2 SVGEGT. The CDR3 runs to 12 residues. This TCR was recovered from an adult in good health. The source was peripheral blood, collected on day 0 of MenACWY control vaccination. The V and J genes are TRBV6-2 or TRBV6-3 and TRBJ2-3; no clear D. This CDR3 is CASSYVWGTQYF. For the CDR3, the DNA is TGTGCCAGCAGTTACGTTTGGGGTACGCAGTATTTT.